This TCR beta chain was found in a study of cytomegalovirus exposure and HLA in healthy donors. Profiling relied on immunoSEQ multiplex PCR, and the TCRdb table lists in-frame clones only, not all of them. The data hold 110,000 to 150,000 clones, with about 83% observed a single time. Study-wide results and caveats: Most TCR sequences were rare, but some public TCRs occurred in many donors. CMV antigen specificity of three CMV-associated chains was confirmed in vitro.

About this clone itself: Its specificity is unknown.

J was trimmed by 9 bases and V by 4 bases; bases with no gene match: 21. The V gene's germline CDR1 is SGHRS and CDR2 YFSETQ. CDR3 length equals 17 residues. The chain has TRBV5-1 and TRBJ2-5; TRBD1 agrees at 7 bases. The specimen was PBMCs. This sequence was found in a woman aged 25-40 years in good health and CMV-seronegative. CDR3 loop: CASSHTARDSEFRAQYF. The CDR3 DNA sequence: TGCGCCAGCAGCCATACGGCTCGGGACAGTGAATTTAGGGCCCAGTACTTC.